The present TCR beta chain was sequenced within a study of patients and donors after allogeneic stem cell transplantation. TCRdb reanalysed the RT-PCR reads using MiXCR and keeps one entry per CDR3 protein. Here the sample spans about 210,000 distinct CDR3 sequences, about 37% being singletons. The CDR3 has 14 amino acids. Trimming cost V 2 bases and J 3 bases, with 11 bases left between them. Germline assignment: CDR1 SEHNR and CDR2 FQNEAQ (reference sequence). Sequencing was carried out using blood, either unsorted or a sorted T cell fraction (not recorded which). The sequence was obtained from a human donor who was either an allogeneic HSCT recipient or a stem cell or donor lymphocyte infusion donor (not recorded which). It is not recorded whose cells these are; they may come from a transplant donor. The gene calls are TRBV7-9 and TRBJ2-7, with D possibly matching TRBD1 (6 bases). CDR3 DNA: TGTGCCAGCAGCTTAACGAGGGGGAGCTACGAGCAGTACTTC. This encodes CASSLTRGSYEQYF. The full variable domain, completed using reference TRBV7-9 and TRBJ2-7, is DTGVSQNPRHKITKRGQNVTFRCDPISEHNRLYWYRQTLGQGPEFLTYFQNEAQLEKSRLLSDRFSAERPKGSFSTLEIQRTEQGDSAMYLCASSLTRGSYEQYFGPGTRLTVT.